The rows below give T cell receptor beta chains drawn from one sample of a study of blood T cell repertoires in COVID-19. The assay was immunoSEQ multiplex PCR, and TCRdb's table has in-frame clones only and misses some. In the table there are 7,500 to 10,000 clones, roughly 72% of which are singletons. The source material was peripheral blood. All receptors derive from a human donor in a cohort sampled during active COVID-19. CDR3s include the opening cysteine and the closing phenylalanine or tryptophan. D genes are given only for firm matches. Size is stated for part of the rows, as once, few or many counts, or as a class when the clone is expanded.

j_call d_call v_call clone_size cdr3_aa cdr3_nt
TRBJ2-7 TRBD2 TRBV6-5 NA CASSYDGLAGGREQYF TGTGCCAGCAGTTACGACGGACTAGCGGGGGGGCGCGAGCAGTACTTC
TRBJ1-2 NA TRBV5-6 NA CASSSGNYGYTF TGTGCCAGCAGCTCGGGTAACTATGGCTACACCTTC
TRBJ2-5 TRBD2 TRBV11-2 NA CASSSTRKRGAIQETQYF TGTGCCAGCAGCTCCACACGGAAGCGGGGGGCCATCCAAGAGACCCAGTACTTC
TRBJ2-1 TRBD2 TRBV10-3 NA CAISEAGTSGGSSYNEQFF TGTGCCATCAGTGAGGCCGGGACTAGCGGGGGAAGCTCCTACAATGAGCAGTTCTTC
TRBJ2-1 TRBD1 TRBV6-6 few CASSPGQGYYHNEQFF TGTGCCAGCAGTCCGGGACAGGGTTATTACCACAATGAGCAGTTCTTC
TRBJ2-3 NA TRBV19 few CASRVGADTQYF TGTGCCAGTAGGGTCGGAGCGGATACGCAGTATTTT
TRBJ1-2 NA TRBV18 NA CASSPRLLRPYGYTF TGTGCCAGCTCACCACGACTCCTTAGGCCCTATGGCTACACCTTC
TRBJ1-3 NA TRBV7-2 NA CASRAPGTRSGNTIYF TGTGCCAGCAGGGCCCCGGGGACAAGGTCTGGAAACACCATATATTTT
TRBJ1-1 NA TRBV7-6 NA CASSSQGGHEAFF TGTGCCAGCAGCTCACAGGGTGGGCACGAAGCTTTCTTT
TRBJ2-3 TRBD1 TRBV2 NA CASSHGSGGYF TGTGCCAGCAGCCACGGGTCAGGGGGGTATTTT
TRBJ1-2 NA TRBV27 NA CASSLEGNYGYTF TGTGCCAGCAGTTTGGAGGGGAACTATGGCTACACCTTC
TRBJ2-7 NA TRBV27 NA CATTAQRGGAYEQYF TGTGCCACCACAGCCCAAAGAGGGGGGGCTTACGAGCAGTACTTC
TRBJ2-7 TRBD1 TRBV5-1 NA CASSLSPGTGSYEQYF TGCGCCAGCAGCTTGTCCCCCGGGACAGGATCCTACGAGCAGTACTTC
TRBJ1-2 TRBD1 TRBV9 NA CASSVENRGGYTF TGTGCCAGCAGCGTGGAAAACAGGGGAGGCTACACCTTC
TRBJ1-4 TRBD1 TRBV27 NA CASGDRGEREKLFF TGTGCCAGCGGGGACAGGGGAGAAAGGGAAAAACTGTTTTTT
TRBJ1-1 NA TRBV4-1 once CASSQGQGMNTEAFF TGCGCCAGCAGCCAAGGGCAGGGCATGAACACTGAAGCTTTCTTT
TRBJ1-2 NA TRBV12-3/TRBV12-4 NA CASSLWGGGYTF TGTGCCAGCAGTTTATGGGGAGGTGGCTACACCTTC
TRBJ1-6 TRBD1 TRBV27 NA CASSLIPGGPNSPLHF TGTGCCAGCAGCTTGATCCCAGGGGGTCCAAATTCACCCCTCCACTTT
TRBJ1-6 TRBD1 TRBV5-1 few CASSLGTGNSPLHF TGCGCCAGCAGCTTGGGGACAGGTAATTCACCCCTCCACTTT
TRBJ1-2 NA TRBV19 NA CASNSESEGYYGYTF TGTGCCAGTAATAGTGAGTCCGAGGGTTACTATGGCTACACCTTC
TRBJ2-7 TRBD1 TRBV27 NA CASSPTGTGGYEQYF TGTGCCAGCAGTCCAACCGGGACAGGGGGCTACGAGCAGTACTTC
TRBJ2-7 NA TRBV19 NA CASSMEGYEQYF TGTGCCAGTAGTATGGAGGGCTACGAGCAGTACTTC
TRBJ1-6 NA TRBV4-1 few CASSQVLVGRRGSPLHF TGCGCCAGCAGCCAAGTTTTGGTCGGTCGCAGGGGCTCACCCCTCCACTTT
TRBJ2-7 TRBD1 TRBV4-1 NA CASSPRPLRDSKEQYF TGCGCCAGCAGCCCTCGACCTCTGAGGGACAGTAAAGAGCAGTACTTC
TRBJ1-5 TRBD1 TRBV6-5 once CASSDNQGAGQPQHF TGTGCCAGCAGCGATAATCAGGGGGCCGGACAGCCCCAGCATTTT
TRBJ1-1 NA TRBV5-8 NA CASSLVWGGTEAFF TGTGCCAGCAGCTTGGTCTGGGGGGGGACTGAAGCTTTCTTT
TRBJ1-2 TRBD1 TRBV5-4 few CASSLAGQNYGYTF TGTGCCAGCAGCTTGGCGGGACAGAACTATGGCTACACCTTC
TRBJ2-5 TRBD1 TRBV5-1 NA CASSGGQGRETQYF TGCGCCAGCAGCGGGGGACAGGGTCGGGAGACCCAGTACTTC
TRBJ1-4 TRBD1 TRBV3-1/TRBV3-2 NA CASRKGQGDEKLFF TGTGCCAGCAGAAAAGGACAGGGTGATGAAAAACTGTTTTTT
TRBJ2-5 TRBD1 TRBV18 NA CASYRGTKETQYF TGTGCCAGCTACAGGGGGACCAAAGAGACCCAGTACTTC
TRBJ2-7 TRBD2 TRBV7-8 NA CASSRPGGGGAYEQYF TGTGCCAGCAGCCGCCCTGGAGGCGGGGGGGCCTACGAGCAGTACTTC
TRBJ1-5 TRBD1 TRBV30 NA CAWKGQDQPQHF TGTGCCTGGAAGGGACAGGATCAGCCCCAGCATTTT
TRBJ2-5 NA TRBV4-2 NA CASSQEFQSGLNQETQYF TGTGCCAGCAGCCAAGAGTTTCAGAGCGGCCTAAACCAAGAGACCCAGTACTTC
TRBJ1-1 NA TRBV19 NA CASRWIAGKMNTEAFF TGTGCCAGCCGGTGGATTGCAGGGAAGATGAACACTGAAGCTTTCTTT
TRBJ2-3 TRBD2 TRBV3-1/TRBV3-2 NA CASSHTPGLAGGGTQYF TGTGCCAGCAGCCATACCCCGGGACTAGCGGGGGGGGGCACGCAGTATTTT
TRBJ2-7 NA TRBV13 once CASSYQENDYEQYF TGTGCCAGCAGCTACCAGGAAAACGACTACGAGCAGTACTTC
TRBJ1-1 NA TRBV27 NA CASRTGLTEAFF TGTGCCAGCAGAACAGGATTGACTGAAGCTTTCTTT
TRBJ2-7 TRBD1 TRBV28 NA CASRLTGNVHEQYF TGTGCCAGTCGCCTGACAGGGAACGTCCACGAGCAGTACTTC
TRBJ1-2 TRBD1 TRBV4-1 NA CASSRPPGDRSLNYGYTF TGCGCCAGCAGCCGGCCCCCTGGGGACAGGTCGCTAAACTATGGCTACACCTTC
TRBJ2-1 NA TRBV12-3/TRBV12-4 NA CATRRVGYNEQFF TGTGCCACCCGGCGGGTAGGGTACAATGAGCAGTTCTTC
TRBJ2-7 TRBD1 TRBV5-4 NA CASSTGQERDEQYF TGTGCCAGCAGCACGGGACAGGAAAGGGACGAGCAGTACTTC
TRBJ1-2 TRBD1 TRBV18 NA CASSPIRDRLYGYTF TGTGCCAGCTCACCAATCCGGGACAGACTCTATGGCTACACCTTC
TRBJ1-2 NA TRBV18 NA CASSSNREGYTF TGTGCCAGCTCATCCAACAGGGAAGGCTACACCTTC
TRBJ2-7 TRBD1 TRBV7-9 few CASSRDSDYEQYF TGTGCCAGCAGCCGGGACAGTGACTACGAGCAGTACTTC
TRBJ1-4 TRBD1 TRBV2 NA CASREQGYNEKLFF TGTGCCAGCAGGGAACAGGGGTATAATGAAAAACTGTTTTTT
TRBJ2-7 TRBD1 TRBV7-2 NA CASSPPRQGRLYEQYF TGTGCCAGCAGCCCACCCCGACAGGGAAGACTCTACGAGCAGTACTTC
TRBJ1-4 TRBD1 TRBV5-4 NA CASRPGGSNEKLFF TGTGCCAGCAGGCCAGGGGGCTCTAATGAAAAACTGTTTTTT
TRBJ1-6 NA TRBV6-1 few CASSEQPDFPSNSPLHF TGTGCCAGCAGTGAACAGCCAGACTTTCCCTCAAATTCACCCCTCCACTTT
TRBJ1-6 NA TRBV9 NA CASSVLDATEHYNSPLHF TGTGCCAGCAGCGTATTAGATGCGACAGAACACTATAATTCACCCCTCCACTTT
TRBJ1-2 NA TRBV11-2 large CASSFRGTYGYTF TGTGCCAGCAGCTTTCGGGGAACCTATGGCTACACCTTC
TRBJ2-1 TRBD2 TRBV9 NA CASSSRLAFHNEQFF TGTGCCAGCAGCTCGCGACTAGCTTTCCACAATGAGCAGTTCTTC
TRBJ1-3 NA TRBV27 NA CASSFREGDTIYF TGTGCCAGCAGTTTCCGGGAGGGGGACACCATATATTTT
TRBJ1-2 NA TRBV20-1 NA CSASIGGYTF TGCAGTGCTAGTATTGGCGGCTACACCTTC